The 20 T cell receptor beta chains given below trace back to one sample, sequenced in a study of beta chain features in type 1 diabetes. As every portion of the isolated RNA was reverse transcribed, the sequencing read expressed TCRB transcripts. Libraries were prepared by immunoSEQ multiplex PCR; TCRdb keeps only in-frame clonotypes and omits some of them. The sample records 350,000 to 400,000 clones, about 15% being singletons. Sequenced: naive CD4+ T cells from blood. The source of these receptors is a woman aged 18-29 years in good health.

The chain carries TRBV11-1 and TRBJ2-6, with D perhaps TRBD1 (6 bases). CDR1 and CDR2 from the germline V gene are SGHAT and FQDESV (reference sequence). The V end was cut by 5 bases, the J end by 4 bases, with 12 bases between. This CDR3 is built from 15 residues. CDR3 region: CASSNRDPGANVLTF. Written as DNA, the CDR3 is TGTGCCAGCAGCAACAGGGATCCGGGGGCCAACGTCCTGACTTTC.

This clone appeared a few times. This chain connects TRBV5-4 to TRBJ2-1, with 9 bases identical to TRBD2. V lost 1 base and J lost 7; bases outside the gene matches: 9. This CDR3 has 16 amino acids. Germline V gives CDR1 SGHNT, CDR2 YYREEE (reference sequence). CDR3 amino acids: CASSLFGGRVGNEQFF. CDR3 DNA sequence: TGTGCCAGCAGCTTGTTCGGCGGGAGGGTGGGGAATGAGCAGTTCTTC.

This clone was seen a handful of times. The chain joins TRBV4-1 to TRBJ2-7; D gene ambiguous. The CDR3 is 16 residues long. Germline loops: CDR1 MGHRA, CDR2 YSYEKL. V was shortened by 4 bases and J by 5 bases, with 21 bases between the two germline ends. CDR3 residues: CASSRYALGSLDEQYF. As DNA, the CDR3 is TGCGCCAGCAGCCGGTACGCGCTCGGGTCTTTGGACGAGCAGTACTTC.

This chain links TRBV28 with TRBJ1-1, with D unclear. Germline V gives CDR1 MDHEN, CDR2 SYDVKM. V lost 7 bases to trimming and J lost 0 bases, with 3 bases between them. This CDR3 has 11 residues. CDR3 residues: CASTLNTEAFF. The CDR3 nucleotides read TGTGCCAGCACCTTGAACACTGAAGCTTTCTTT.

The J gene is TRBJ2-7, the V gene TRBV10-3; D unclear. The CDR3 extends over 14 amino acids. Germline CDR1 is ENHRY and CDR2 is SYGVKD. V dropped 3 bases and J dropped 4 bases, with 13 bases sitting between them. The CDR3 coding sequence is TGTGCCATCAGTGACATAAAACGACAATACGAGCAGTACTTC. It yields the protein CAISDIKRQYEQYF.

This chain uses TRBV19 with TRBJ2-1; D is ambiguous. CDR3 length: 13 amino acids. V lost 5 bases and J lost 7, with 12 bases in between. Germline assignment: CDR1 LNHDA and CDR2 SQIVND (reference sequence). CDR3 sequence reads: CASSLLHQNEQFF. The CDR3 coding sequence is TGTGCCAGTAGTCTGCTCCACCAGAATGAGCAGTTCTTC.

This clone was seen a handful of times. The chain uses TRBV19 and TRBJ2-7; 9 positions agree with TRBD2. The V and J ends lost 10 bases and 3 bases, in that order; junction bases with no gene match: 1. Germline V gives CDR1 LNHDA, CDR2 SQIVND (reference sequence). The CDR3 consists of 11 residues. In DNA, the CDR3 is TGTGCCACGACTAGCGGCTACGAGCAGTACTTC. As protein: CATTSGYEQYF.

CDR3 coding DNA: TGTGCCAGCAGACGCGGACAGGGAGGCCAGCCCCAGCATTTT. It codes for CASRRGQGGQPQHF. The chain carries TRBV28 and TRBJ1-5; 8 bases are shared with TRBD1. This CDR3 is 14 amino acids long. V shed 6 bases, J shed 7 bases, and the junction held 8 bases outside the gene matches. Germline lookup yields CDR1 MDHEN and CDR2 SYDVKM.

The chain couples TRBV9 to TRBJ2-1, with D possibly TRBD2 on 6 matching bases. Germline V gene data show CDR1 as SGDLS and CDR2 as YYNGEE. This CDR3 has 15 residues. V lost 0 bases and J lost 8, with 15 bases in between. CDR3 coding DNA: TGTGCCAGCAGCGTAGGAGGCGGGATAGGCGATGAGCAGTTCTTC. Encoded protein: CASSVGGGIGDEQFF.

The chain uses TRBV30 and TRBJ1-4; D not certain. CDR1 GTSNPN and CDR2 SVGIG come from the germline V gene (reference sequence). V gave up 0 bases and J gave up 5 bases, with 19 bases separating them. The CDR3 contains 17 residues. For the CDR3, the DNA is TGTGCCTGGAGTGTACCTTACCGAGGGCAGTTAAATGAAAAACTGTTTTTT. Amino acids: CAWSVPYRGQLNEKLFF. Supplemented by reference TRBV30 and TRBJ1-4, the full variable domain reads SQTIHQWPATLVQPVGSPLSLECTVEGTSNPNLYWYRQAAGRGLQLLFYSVGIGQISSEVPQNLSASRPQDRQFILSSKKLLLSDSGFYLCAWSVPYRGQLNEKLFFGSGTQLSVL.

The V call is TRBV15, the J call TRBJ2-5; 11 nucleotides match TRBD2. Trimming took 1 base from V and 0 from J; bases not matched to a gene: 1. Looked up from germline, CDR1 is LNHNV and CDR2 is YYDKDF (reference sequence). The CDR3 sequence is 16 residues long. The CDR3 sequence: CATSRGTSGYQETQYF. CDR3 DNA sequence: TGTGCCACCAGCAGAGGGACTAGCGGGTACCAAGAGACCCAGTACTTC.

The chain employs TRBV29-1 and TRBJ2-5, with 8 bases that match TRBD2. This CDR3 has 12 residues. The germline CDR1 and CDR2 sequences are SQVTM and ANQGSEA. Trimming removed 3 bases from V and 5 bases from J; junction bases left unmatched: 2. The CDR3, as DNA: TGCAGCGTTGAGACGGGGGGGGAGACCCAGTACTTC. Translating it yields CSVETGGETQYF.

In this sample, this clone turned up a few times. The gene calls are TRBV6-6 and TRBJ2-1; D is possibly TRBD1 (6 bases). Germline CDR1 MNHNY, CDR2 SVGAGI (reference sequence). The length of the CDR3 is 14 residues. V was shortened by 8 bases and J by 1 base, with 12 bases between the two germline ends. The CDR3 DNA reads TGTGCCAGCTTTAGGGGGTATTCCTACAATGAGCAGTTCTTC. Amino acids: CASFRGYSYNEQFF.

This chain's CDR3 is CAWTRDQATGELFF. CDR3 DNA: TGTGCCTGGACGCGGGACCAGGCCACCGGGGAGCTGTTTTTT. The chain combines TRBV30 with TRBJ2-2; possible D gene TRBD2, 6 bases. This CDR3 has 14 residues. Deletions cut 4 bases from V and 4 bases from J, with 13 bases between. Per germline, CDR1 GTSNPN and CDR2 SVGIG (reference sequence).

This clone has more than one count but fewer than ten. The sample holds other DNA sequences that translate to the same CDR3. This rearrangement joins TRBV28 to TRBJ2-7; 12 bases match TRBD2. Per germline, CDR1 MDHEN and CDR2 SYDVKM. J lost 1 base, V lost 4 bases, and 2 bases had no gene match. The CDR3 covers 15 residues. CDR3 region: CASSSLAGGSYEQYF. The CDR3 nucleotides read TGTGCCAGCAGTTCCCTAGCGGGAGGGTCCTACGAGCAGTACTTC.

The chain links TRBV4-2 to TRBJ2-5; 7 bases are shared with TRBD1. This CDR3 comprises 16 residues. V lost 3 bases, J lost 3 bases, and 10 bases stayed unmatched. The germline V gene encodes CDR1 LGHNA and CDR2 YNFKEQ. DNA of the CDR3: TGTGCCAGCAGCCATGGGGACAGCGTTCTCAAAGAGACCCAGTACTTC. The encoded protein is CASSHGDSVLKETQYF.

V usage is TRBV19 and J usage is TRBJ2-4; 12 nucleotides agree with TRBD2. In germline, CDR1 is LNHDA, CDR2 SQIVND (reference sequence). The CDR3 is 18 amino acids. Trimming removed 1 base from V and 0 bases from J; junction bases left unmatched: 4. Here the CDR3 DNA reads TGTGCCAGTAGTATAGGCGGACTAGCGGGGCTAGCCAAAAACATTCAGTACTTC. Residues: CASSIGGLAGLAKNIQYF. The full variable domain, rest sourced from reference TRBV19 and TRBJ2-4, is DGGITQSPKYLFRKEGQNVTLSCEQNLNHDAMYWYRQDPGQGLRLIYYSQIVNDFQKGDIAEGYSVSREKKESFPLTVTSAQKNPTAFYLCASSIGGLAGLAKNIQYFGAGTRLSVL.

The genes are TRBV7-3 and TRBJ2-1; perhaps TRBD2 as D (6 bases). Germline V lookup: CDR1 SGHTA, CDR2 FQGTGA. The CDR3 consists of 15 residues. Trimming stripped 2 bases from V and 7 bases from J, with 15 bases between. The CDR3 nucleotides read TGTGCCAGCAGCTTAGGAGGGCCTCAGAGAAATGAGCAGTTCTTC. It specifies CASSLGGPQRNEQFF.

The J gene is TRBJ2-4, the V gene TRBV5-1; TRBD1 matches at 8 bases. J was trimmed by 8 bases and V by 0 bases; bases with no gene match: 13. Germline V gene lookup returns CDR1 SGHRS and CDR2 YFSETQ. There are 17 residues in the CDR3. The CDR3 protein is CASSLARNSDRGDIQYF. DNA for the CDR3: TGCGCCAGCAGCTTGGCCCGAAATTCAGACAGGGGTGACATTCAGTACTTC.

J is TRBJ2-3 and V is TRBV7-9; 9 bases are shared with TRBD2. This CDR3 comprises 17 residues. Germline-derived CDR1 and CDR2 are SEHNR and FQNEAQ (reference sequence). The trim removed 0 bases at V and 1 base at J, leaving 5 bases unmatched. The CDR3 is CASSLAVASGGTDTQYF. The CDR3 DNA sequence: TGTGCCAGCAGCTTAGCGGTGGCTAGCGGGGGCACAGATACGCAGTATTTT.